A selection of T cell receptor beta chains follows, all from one sample in a study of shared clonotypes between healthy human individuals. Clones were sequenced by immunoSEQ multiplex PCR, and TCRdb holds only the in-frame ones, with some missing. The table lists millions of clones, 85% to 95% of them singletons. What was sequenced was naive CD8+ T cells sorted from blood. These receptors were collected from a man younger than 30 in good health. Both conserved end residues are part of each CDR3. A D gene is named only where the DNA matches it firmly. Clone sizes are given selectively: once, few, many, or a class where the clone is expanded.

D gene	clone size	V gene	J gene	CDR3 protein	CDR3 DNA
-	-	TRBV28	TRBJ2-2	CASSEPRGTGELFF	TGTGCCAGCAGTGAACCTCGGGGGACCGGGGAGCTGTTTTTT
-	-	TRBV30	TRBJ2-7	CAWSAGSQEQYF	TGTGCCTGGAGTGCCGGAAGCCAAGAGCAGTACTTC
TRBD1	-	TRBV4-3	TRBJ2-2	CASSQDDRGLGTGELFF	TGCGCCAGCAGCCAAGACGACAGGGGGCTGGGGACCGGGGAGCTGTTTTTT
-	-	TRBV6-5	TRBJ2-7	CASSASLAPADEQYF	TGTGCCAGCAGTGCCTCACTAGCCCCTGCCGACGAGCAGTACTTC
TRBD1	-	TRBV11-2	TRBJ2-5	CASSWRTGGRETQYF	TGTGCCAGCAGCTGGCGGACAGGGGGCAGGGAGACCCAGTACTTC
TRBD2	-	TRBV5-1	TRBJ2-7	CASSLEGTSSYEQYF	TGCGCCAGCAGCTTGGAGGGGACTAGTTCCTACGAGCAGTACTTC
TRBD1	-	TRBV4-1	TRBJ1-2	CASSTARTGGLYGYTF	TGCGCCAGCAGCACCGCAAGGACAGGGGGCCTCTATGGCTACACCTTC
-	-	TRBV2	TRBJ2-5	CASAWETRWETQYF	TGTGCCAGCGCCTGGGAGACCCGGTGGGAGACCCAGTACTTC
-	-	TRBV6-1	TRBJ2-3	CASRPGGAQYF	TGTGCCAGCCGGCCAGGTGGGGCGCAGTATTTT
TRBD2	-	TRBV4-3	TRBJ2-5	CASSQHRLGLADQETQYF	TGCGCCAGCAGCCAGCACCGTCTGGGACTAGCGGACCAAGAGACCCAGTACTTC
TRBD1	-	TRBV27	TRBJ2-7	CASSLGTGRPHEQYF	TGTGCCAGCAGCCTTGGGACAGGGCGTCCCCACGAGCAGTACTTC
-	-	TRBV4-1	TRBJ1-4	CASSLNEKLFF	TGCGCCAGCAGCCTCAATGAAAAACTGTTTTTT
TRBD2	-	TRBV13	TRBJ2-3	CASSPRGSGGRGTDTQYF	TGTGCCAGCAGCCCACGGGGTAGCGGGGGGCGGGGCACAGATACGCAGTATTTT
-	-	TRBV19	TRBJ2-7	CASSSAVHSYEQYF	TGTGCCAGTAGTTCGGCGGTACACTCCTACGAGCAGTACTTC
TRBD1	once	TRBV5-4	TRBJ1-4	CASSFGQGDEKLFF	TGTGCCAGCAGCTTCGGACAGGGGGATGAAAAACTGTTTTTT
-	-	TRBV27	TRBJ1-1	CASSSPLTGANTEAFF	TGTGCCAGCAGCTCTCCCCTCACAGGAGCGAACACTGAAGCTTTCTTT
-	-	TRBV21-1	TRBJ1-4	CASSIQGAVNEKLFF	TGTGCCAGCAGCATCCAGGGGGCTGTAAATGAAAAACTGTTTTTT
-	-	TRBV9	TRBJ2-7	CASSVEQYF	TGTGCCAGCAGCGTCGAGCAGTACTTC
-	-	TRBV6-1	TRBJ1-1	CASKWRTDEAFF	TGTGCCAGCAAGTGGAGAACAGATGAAGCTTTCTTT
-	-	TRBV27	TRBJ1-5	CASSPGEGQPQHF	TGTGCCAGCAGCCCCGGGGAGGGGCAGCCCCAGCATTTT
-	-	TRBV4-3	TRBJ2-2	CASSQDMGNTGELFF	TGCGCCAGCAGCCAAGATATGGGGAACACCGGGGAGCTGTTTTTT
TRBD2	-	TRBV7-9	TRBJ2-7	CASSATGAGDRSYEQYF	TGTGCCAGCAGCGCTACAGGAGCGGGGGACCGCTCCTACGAGCAGTACTTC
-	-	TRBV28	TRBJ2-7	CASSTDTFSYEQYF	TGTGCCAGCAGTACCGACACCTTCTCCTACGAGCAGTACTTC
-	-	TRBV4-1	TRBJ1-1	CASSQDLKGPNTEAFF	TGCGCCAGCAGCCAAGATCTCAAGGGGCCGAACACTGAAGCTTTCTTT
-	-	TRBV5-6	TRBJ1-2	CASSTTDNYGYTF	TGTGCCAGCAGCACGACAGATAACTATGGCTACACCTTC
-	-	TRBV2	TRBJ2-7	CASSEAGWSYEQYF	TGTGCCAGCAGTGAAGCAGGGTGGTCCTACGAGCAGTACTTC
-	-	TRBV5-8	TRBJ1-1	CASSLGPSTEAFF	TGTGCCAGCAGCTTGGGACCGAGCACTGAAGCTTTCTTT
-	-	TRBV30	TRBJ2-3	CAWNTLGTDTQYF	TGTGCCTGGAACACCTTAGGGACAGATACGCAGTATTTT
-	-	TRBV5-1	TRBJ1-1	CASRSATYTEAFF	TGCGCCAGCCGGTCCGCGACCTACACTGAAGCTTTCTTT
-	-	TRBV2	TRBJ1-2	CASSERLEEAYGYTF	TGTGCCAGCAGTGAAAGACTTGAGGAGGCCTATGGCTACACCTTC
TRBD1	-	TRBV29-1	TRBJ2-7	CSVQGDSDEQYF	TGCAGCGTGCAGGGGGATTCGGACGAGCAGTACTTC
-	-	TRBV4-1	TRBJ1-2	CASSQRTDPYGYTF	TGCGCCAGCAGCCAACGGACAGACCCCTATGGCTACACCTTC
-	-	TRBV9	TRBJ1-1	CASSAPPEAKAFF	TGTGCCAGCAGCGCCCCACCAGAGGCTAAAGCTTTCTTT
TRBD2	-	TRBV7-9	TRBJ2-7	CASSQRTSGSYEQYF	TGTGCCAGCAGTCAGCGGACTAGCGGCTCCTACGAGCAGTACTTC
-	-	TRBV28	TRBJ2-7	CASSPRVTYEQYF	TGTGCCAGCAGTCCCAGGGTCACCTACGAGCAGTACTTC
TRBD1	-	TRBV7-6	TRBJ2-1	CASSPQGDSYNEQFF	TGTGCCAGCAGCCCCCAGGGGGACTCCTACAATGAGCAGTTCTTC
-	-	TRBV6-5	TRBJ1-1	CASLGRTKTEAFF	TGTGCCAGCCTGGGACGTACGAAGACTGAAGCTTTCTTT
-	-	TRBV10-3	TRBJ2-5	CAISESIPLDSGETQYF	TGTGCCATCAGTGAGTCGATCCCTTTGGACAGTGGGGAGACCCAGTACTTC
-	-	TRBV2	TRBJ2-1	CASSFTGVDEQFF	TGTGCCAGCAGTTTTACGGGAGTTGATGAGCAGTTCTTC
-	-	TRBV7-2	TRBJ1-1	CASSPYPGGFTEAFF	TGTGCCAGCAGCCCCTACCCCGGGGGTTTTACTGAAGCTTTCTTT
TRBD2	-	TRBV30	TRBJ2-3	CAWGGGLVRRTDTQYF	TGTGCCTGGGGAGGGGGACTAGTGCGACGCACAGATACGCAGTATTTT
-	-	TRBV4-1	TRBJ2-1	CASSGRINEQFF	TGCGCCAGCAGCGGCCGAATAAATGAGCAGTTCTTC
TRBD2	-	TRBV28	TRBJ2-5	CASSLASGGAWETQYF	TGTGCCAGCAGTTTGGCTAGCGGGGGGGCTTGGGAGACCCAGTACTTC
TRBD1	-	TRBV2	TRBJ2-5	CASSWGQAKPGTQYF	TGTGCCAGCAGCTGGGGACAGGCTAAACCGGGGACCCAGTACTTC